This T cell receptor beta chain was obtained from a study of blood T cell repertoires in COVID-19. About the research overall: Acute-phase and convalescent COVID-19 samples originated in the United States, Italy and Spain. PBMCs, B-cell-depleted T cells, or T cells were the source of the cDNA or gDNA that made up the material.

Germline CDR1 and CDR2: LNHDA and SQIVND (reference sequence). The length of the CDR3 is 16 residues. The ends were cut back, 1 base at V and 6 bases at J, with 15 bases in the middle. TCRdb's copy holds only in-frame clones and misses some; the assay was immunoSEQ multiplex PCR. The profile shows about 80,000 clones, around 90% of them singletons. The TCR comes from a man between 65 and 80 years old with acute or convalescent COVID-19. Sequencing was done on a sample of peripheral blood. V is TRBV19 and J is TRBJ1-4, with a possible D match to TRBD1 (6 bases). The CDR3 region has the DNA TGTGCCAGTAGTATAGGCAGGGGCTATTTGCATGAAAAACTGTTTTTT. This encodes CASSIGRGYLHEKLFF.